This T cell receptor (beta chain) is drawn from a study of shared clonotypes between healthy human individuals. Produced via immunoSEQ multiplex PCR; TCRdb's table is partial and in-frame only. The sample has a few million clones; 80% to 95% are singletons. The CDR3 has 15 amino acids. Germline V CDR1 and CDR2: MDHEN, SYDVKM. After removal of 6 bases from V and 6 bases from J, the junction contained 9 bases not matched to a gene. The chain combines TRBV28 with TRBJ2-3; 10 bases line up with TRBD1. The source is a man aged 18 to 30 in good health. Some clones in this sample may be carry-over from other donors' samples. Source material: naive CD4+ T cells from PBMCs. Subset in this sample: CD45RA+ positively selected. This CDR3 is CASRRQGAKGDTQYF. Here the CDR3 DNA reads TGTGCCAGCAGGAGACAGGGGGCAAAGGGTGATACGCAGTATTTT.